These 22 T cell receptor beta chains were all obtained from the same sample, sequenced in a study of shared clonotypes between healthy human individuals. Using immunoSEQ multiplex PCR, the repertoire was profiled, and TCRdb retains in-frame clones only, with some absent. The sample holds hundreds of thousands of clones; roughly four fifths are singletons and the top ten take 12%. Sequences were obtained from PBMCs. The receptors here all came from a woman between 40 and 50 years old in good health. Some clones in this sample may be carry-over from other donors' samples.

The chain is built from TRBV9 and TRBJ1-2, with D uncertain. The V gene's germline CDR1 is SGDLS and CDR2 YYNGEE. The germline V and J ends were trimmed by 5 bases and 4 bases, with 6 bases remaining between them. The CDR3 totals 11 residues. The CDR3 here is CASRATYGYTF. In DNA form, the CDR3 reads TGTGCCAGCAGAGCTACCTATGGCTACACCTTC.

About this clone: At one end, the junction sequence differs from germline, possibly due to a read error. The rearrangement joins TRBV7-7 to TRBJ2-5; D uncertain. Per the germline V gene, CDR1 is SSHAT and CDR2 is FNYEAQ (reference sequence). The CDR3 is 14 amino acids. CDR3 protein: CASSLSINGETQYF. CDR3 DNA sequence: TGTGCTAGCAGCTTAAGCATCAATGGAGAGACCCAGTACTTC.

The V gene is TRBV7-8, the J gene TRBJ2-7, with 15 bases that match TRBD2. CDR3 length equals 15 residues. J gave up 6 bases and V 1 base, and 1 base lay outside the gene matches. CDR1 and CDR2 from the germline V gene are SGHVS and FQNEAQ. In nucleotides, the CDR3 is TGTGCCAGCAGCTTAGGGACTAGCGGGAGGGCCGAGCAGTACTTC. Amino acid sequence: CASSLGTSGRAEQYF.

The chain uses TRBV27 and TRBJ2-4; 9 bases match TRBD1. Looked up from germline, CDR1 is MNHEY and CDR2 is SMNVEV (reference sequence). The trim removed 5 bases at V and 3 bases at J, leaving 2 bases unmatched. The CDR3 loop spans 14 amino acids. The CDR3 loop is CASSRTGVKNIQYF. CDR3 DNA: TGTGCCAGCAGTAGGACAGGGGTCAAAAACATTCAGTACTTC.

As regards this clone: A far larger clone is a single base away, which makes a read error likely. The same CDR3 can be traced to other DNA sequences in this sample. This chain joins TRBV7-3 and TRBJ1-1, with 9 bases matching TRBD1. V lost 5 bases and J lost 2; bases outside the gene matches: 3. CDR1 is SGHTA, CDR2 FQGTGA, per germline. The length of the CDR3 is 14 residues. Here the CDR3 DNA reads TGTGCCAGCAGCGTGACAGGGGGTAACACTGAAGCTTTCTTT. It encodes CASSVTGGNTEAFF.

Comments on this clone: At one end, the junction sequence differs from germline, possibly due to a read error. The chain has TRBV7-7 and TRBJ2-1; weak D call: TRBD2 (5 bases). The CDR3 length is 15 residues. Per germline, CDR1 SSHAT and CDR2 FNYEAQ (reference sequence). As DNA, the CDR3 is TGTGCTAGCAGCTTAGCGCATGACCGAAGCAATGAGCAGTTCTTC. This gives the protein CASSLAHDRSNEQFF.

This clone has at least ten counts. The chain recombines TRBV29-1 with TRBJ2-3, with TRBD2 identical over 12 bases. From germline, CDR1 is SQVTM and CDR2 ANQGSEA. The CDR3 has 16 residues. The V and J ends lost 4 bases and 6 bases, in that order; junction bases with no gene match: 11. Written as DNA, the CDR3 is TGCAGCGTTGTGGGACTAGCGGGCTTTAGAGGGGATACGCAGTATTTT. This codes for CSVVGLAGFRGDTQYF.

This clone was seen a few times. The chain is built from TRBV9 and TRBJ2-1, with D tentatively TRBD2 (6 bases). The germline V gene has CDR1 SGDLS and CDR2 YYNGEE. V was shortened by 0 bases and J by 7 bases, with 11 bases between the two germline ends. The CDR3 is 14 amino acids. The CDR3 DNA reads TGTGCCAGCAGCGTAGGGACCCGGGGGAATGAGCAGTTCTTC. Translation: CASSVGTRGNEQFF.

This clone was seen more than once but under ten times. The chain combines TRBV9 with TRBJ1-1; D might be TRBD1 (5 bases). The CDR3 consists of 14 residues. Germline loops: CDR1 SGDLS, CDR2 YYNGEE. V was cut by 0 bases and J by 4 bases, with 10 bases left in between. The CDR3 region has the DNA TGTGCCAGCAGCGTAGTCCAGGGCGGCACTGAAGCTTTCTTT. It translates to CASSVVQGGTEAFF.

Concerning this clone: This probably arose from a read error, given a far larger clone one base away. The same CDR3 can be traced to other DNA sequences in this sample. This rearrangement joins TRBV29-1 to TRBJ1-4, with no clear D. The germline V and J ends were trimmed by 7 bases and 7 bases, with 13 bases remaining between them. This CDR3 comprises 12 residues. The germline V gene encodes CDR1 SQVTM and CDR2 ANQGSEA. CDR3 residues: CSAGWAGEKLFF. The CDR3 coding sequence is TGCAGCGCTGGGTGGGCTGGTGAAAAACTGTTTTTT.

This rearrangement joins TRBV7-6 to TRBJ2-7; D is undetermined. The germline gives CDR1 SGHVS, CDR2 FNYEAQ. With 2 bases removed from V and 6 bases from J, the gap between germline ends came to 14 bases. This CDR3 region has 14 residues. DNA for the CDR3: TGTGCCAGCAGCTTAATTCCAGGCAGACGCGAGCAGTACTTC. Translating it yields CASSLIPGRREQYF.

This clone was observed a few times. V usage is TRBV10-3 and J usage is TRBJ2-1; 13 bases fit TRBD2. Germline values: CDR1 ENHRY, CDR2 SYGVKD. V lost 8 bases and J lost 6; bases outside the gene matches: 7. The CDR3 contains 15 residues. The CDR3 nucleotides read TGTGCCATCGCCGGGACTAGCGGGGTCGGCAATGAGCAGTTCTTC. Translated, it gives CAIAGTSGVGNEQFF.

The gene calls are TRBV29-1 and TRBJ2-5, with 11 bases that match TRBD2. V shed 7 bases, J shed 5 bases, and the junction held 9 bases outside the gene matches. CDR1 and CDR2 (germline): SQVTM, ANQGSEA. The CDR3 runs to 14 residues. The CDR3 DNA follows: TGCAGCGCCCCACTAGCGGGAGTTGGTGAGACCCAGTACTTC. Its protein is CSAPLAGVGETQYF.

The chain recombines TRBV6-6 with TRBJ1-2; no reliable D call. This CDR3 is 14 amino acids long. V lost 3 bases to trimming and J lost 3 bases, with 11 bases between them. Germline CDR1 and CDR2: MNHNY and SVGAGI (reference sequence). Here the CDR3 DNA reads TGTGCCAGCAGTTATACAGACGCTGACTATGGCTACACCTTC. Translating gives CASSYTDADYGYTF.

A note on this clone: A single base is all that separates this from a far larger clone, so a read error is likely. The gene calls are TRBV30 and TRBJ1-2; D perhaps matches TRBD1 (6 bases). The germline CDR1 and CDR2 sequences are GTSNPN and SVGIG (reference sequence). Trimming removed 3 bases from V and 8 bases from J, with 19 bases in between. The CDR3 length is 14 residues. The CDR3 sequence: CAWRFGAGAGGYTF. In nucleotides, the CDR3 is TGTGCCTGGAGGTTCGGGGCGGGGGCTGGAGGCTACACCTTC. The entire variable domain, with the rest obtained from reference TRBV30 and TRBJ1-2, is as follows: SQTIHQWPATLVQPVGSPLSLECTVEGTSNPNLYWYRQAAGRGLQLLFYSVGIGQISSEVPQNLSASRPQDRQFILSSKKLLLSDSGFYLCAWRFGAGAGGYTFGSGTRLTVV.

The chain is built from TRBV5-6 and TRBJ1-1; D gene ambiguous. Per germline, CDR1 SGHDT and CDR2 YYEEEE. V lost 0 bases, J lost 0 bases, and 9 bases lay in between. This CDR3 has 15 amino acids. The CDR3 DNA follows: TGTGCCAGCAGCTTGGCCCGGGCCCTGAACACTGAAGCTTTCTTT. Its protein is CASSLARALNTEAFF.

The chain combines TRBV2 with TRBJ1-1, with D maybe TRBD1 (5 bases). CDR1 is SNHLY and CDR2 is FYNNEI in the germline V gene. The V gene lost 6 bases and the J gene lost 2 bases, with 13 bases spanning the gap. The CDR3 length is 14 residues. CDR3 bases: TGTGCCAGCAGCCCCGGTGGGGACAACACTGAAGCTTTCTTT. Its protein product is CASSPGGDNTEAFF.

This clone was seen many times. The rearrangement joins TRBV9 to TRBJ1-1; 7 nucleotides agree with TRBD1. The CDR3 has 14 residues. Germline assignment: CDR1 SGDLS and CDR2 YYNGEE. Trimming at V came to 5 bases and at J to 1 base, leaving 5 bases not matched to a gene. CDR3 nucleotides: TGTGCCAGCAGGACTGGGACAGAGAACACTGAAGCTTTCTTT. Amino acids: CASRTGTENTEAFF.

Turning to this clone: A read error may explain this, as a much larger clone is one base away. CDR3 region: CASSREPVTSKFF. CDR3 DNA sequence: TGCGCCAGCAGCCGAGAGCCGGTGACTAGCAAGTTCTTC. The V gene is TRBV4-3, the J gene TRBJ2-1, with 7 bases matching TRBD2. Germline V gene data show CDR1 as LGHNA and CDR2 as YSLEER. The J segment lost 14 bases and the V segment lost 4 bases, leaving 11 bases of the junction unmatched. This CDR3 spans 13 amino acids.

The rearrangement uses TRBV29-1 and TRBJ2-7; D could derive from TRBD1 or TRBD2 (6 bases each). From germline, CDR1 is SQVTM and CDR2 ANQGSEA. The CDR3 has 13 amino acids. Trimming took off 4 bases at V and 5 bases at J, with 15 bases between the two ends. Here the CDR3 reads CSVGGAGGNEQYF. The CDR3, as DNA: TGCAGCGTTGGGGGGGCTGGCGGGAACGAGCAGTACTTC.

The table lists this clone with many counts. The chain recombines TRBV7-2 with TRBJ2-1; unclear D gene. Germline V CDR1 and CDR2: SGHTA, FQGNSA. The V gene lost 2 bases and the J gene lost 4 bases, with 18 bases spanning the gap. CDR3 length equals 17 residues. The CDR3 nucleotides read TGTGCCAGCAGCTTAACCCCTAGTGGAAAAAGGTACAATGAGCAGTTCTTC. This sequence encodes CASSLTPSGKRYNEQFF.

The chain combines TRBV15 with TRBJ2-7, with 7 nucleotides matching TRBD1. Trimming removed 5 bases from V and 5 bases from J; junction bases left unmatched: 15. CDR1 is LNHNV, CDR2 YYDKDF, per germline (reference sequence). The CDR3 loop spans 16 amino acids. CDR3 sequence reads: CATSYHSRDSGDEQYF. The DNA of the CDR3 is TGTGCCACCAGCTATCACTCCCGGGACAGCGGAGACGAGCAGTACTTC.